Each of the 24 T cell receptor beta chains below was sequenced from the same sample in a study of blood T cells in healthy people across ages. A second PCR, run for about 6 to 11 cycles, used a sample-barcoded 5' primer plus a J-beta primer mix. TCRdb redid the calling of the 5' RACE reads with MiXCR, one entry per CDR3 protein. The sample has about 280,000 distinct CDR3 sequences, around 30% seen once. Sequenced input: blood. The receptors were sampled from a woman in her 70s in good health.

V is TRBV11-1 and J is TRBJ2-7; perhaps TRBD2 as D (5 bases). Germline CDR1 is SGHAT and CDR2 is FQDESV (reference sequence). This CDR3 spans 13 amino acids. The V end was cut by 1 base, the J end by 9 bases, with 13 bases between. The CDR3 protein is CASSLGEGAVQYF. CDR3 nucleotides: TGTGCCAGCAGCTTAGGCGAGGGCGCGGTGCAGTACTTC.

The chain recombines TRBV6-6 with TRBJ1-1; 7 nucleotides line up with TRBD1. Germline trimming cut 2 bases from V and 4 bases from J; bases unmatched to any gene: 7. This CDR3 comprises 15 residues. The germline gives CDR1 MNHNY, CDR2 SVGAGI (reference sequence). The CDR3 spells CASSYQGQESTEAFF. The CDR3 region has the DNA TGTGCCAGCAGTTACCAAGGACAGGAGAGCACTGAAGCTTTCTTT.

This clonotype was seen a handful of times. This chain joins TRBV5-1 and TRBJ2-7; 9 bases align to TRBD2. The CDR3 totals 16 residues. The V gene's germline CDR1 is SGHRS and CDR2 YFSETQ. V lost 4 bases and J lost 0; bases outside the gene matches: 8. CDR3 region: CASSTLTSGSSYEQYF. Here the CDR3 DNA reads TGCGCCAGCAGCACCCTGACTAGCGGAAGCTCCTACGAGCAGTACTTC. The full variable domain, in which reference TRBV5-1 and TRBJ2-7 provide the parts outside the CDR3, is KAGVTQTPRYLIKTRGQQVTLSCSPISGHRSVSWYQQTPGQGLQFLFEYFSETQRNKGNFPGRFSGRQFSNSRSEMNVSTLELGDSALYLCASSTLTSGSSYEQYFGPGTRLTVT.

The chain couples TRBV4-3 to TRBJ1-2; D is unclear. Germline V gene sequence: CDR1 LGHNA, CDR2 YSLEER. This CDR3 is 14 amino acids long. Trimming took off 0 bases at V and 4 bases at J, with 9 bases between the two ends. The CDR3 nucleotides read TGCGCCAGCAGCCAAGATCCCAGCAGCTATGGCTACACCTTC. Residues: CASSQDPSSYGYTF.

This clonotype was seen only a few times. The chain employs TRBV7-2 and TRBJ1-3; 7 positions match TRBD1. The V segment lost 2 bases and the J segment 2 bases; nucleotides outside the gene matches: 12. CDR1 and CDR2 (germline): SGHTA, FQGNSA. The CDR3 has 18 amino acids. CDR3 sequence (DNA): TGTGCCAGCAGCTTAAATCGGCCGGGACAGCAACCTGGAAACACCATATATTTT. Translated: CASSLNRPGQQPGNTIYF. The whole variable domain, remainder taken from reference TRBV7-2 and TRBJ1-3, is GAGVSQSPSNKVTEKGKDVELRCDPISGHTALYWYRQSLGQGLEFLIYFQGNSAPDKSGLPSDRFSAERTGGSVSTLTIQRTQQEDSAVYLCASSLNRPGQQPGNTIYFGEGSWLTVV.

This clonotype was observed a handful of times. J is TRBJ2-7 and V is TRBV6-5; 8 bases map to TRBD1. In germline, CDR1 is MNHEY, CDR2 SVGAGI. The junction had 2 bases not matched to a gene; V was cut back by 8 bases and J by 2 bases. This CDR3 region has 12 residues. CDR3 nucleotides: TGTGCCAGCGGACAGGGCCCCTACGAGCAGTACTTC. Its protein is CASGQGPYEQYF.

This chain links TRBV12-3 or TRBV12-4 with TRBJ1-5, with 9 bases that match TRBD1. The CDR3 spans 15 residues. Unmatched junction bases numbered 9, after V lost 6 bases and J lost 6 bases. This CDR3 is CASRLGQGRSQPQHF. For the CDR3, the DNA is TGTGCCAGCAGACTGGGACAGGGCAGAAGTCAGCCCCAGCATTTT.

The chain has TRBV20-1 and TRBJ2-5; unclear D gene. Trimming removed 5 bases at V and 5 bases at J, with 15 bases between. This CDR3 spans 13 amino acids. Germline loops: CDR1 DFQATT, CDR2 SNEGSKA (reference sequence). For the CDR3, the DNA is TGCAGTGCTCGGGTCCTCATAACGGAGACCCAGTACTTC. Its protein product is CSARVLITETQYF.

This clonotype appeared a few times. The J gene is TRBJ1-4, the V gene TRBV12-3 or TRBV12-4; 7 positions agree with TRBD1. The V and J ends lost 1 base and 5 bases, in that order; junction bases with no gene match: 4. This CDR3 contains 15 residues. In DNA form, the CDR3 reads TGTGCCAGCAGTTTAGACCAGGGGGGAAATGAAAAACTGTTTTTT. Residues: CASSLDQGGNEKLFF.

The chain employs TRBV13 and TRBJ2-2; 7 bases map to TRBD2. The V and J ends lost 5 bases and 7 bases, in that order; junction bases with no gene match: 10. CDR3 length: 15 amino acids. Germline V gene sequence: CDR1 PRHDT, CDR2 FYEKMQ (reference sequence). The CDR3 loop reads CASSPQRDKIGELFF. The CDR3 DNA reads as TGTGCCAGCAGCCCCCAGCGGGATAAAATCGGGGAGCTGTTTTTT.

The rearrangement joins TRBV18 to TRBJ2-5, with D possibly called TRBD1 or TRBD2 (5 bases each). The DNA end is more similar to TRBJ2-1, so the J call may be wrong. This CDR3 contains 13 residues. The V gene's germline CDR1 is KGHSH and CDR2 LQKENI. CDR3 DNA: TGTGCCAGCTCCGAGGAGGTGGGGGATGAGCAGTTCTTC. Amino acid sequence: CASSEEVGDEQFF.

This chain links TRBV21-1 with TRBJ2-5; no check of the table's D call, TRBD1, against the DNA was made. The last part of the DNA fits TRBJ2-1 better; the J call may be wrong. TRBV21-1 constitutes a pseudogene. This CDR3 has 15 residues. In DNA form, the CDR3 reads TGTGCCAGCAGCATACAGGGGGCCAAGTGGAATGAGCAGTTCTTC. It encodes CASSIQGAKWNEQFF.

The V call is TRBV29-1, the J call TRBJ2-3; TRBD2 agrees at 8 bases. The CDR3 loop spans 14 amino acids. The junction had 8 bases not matched to a gene; V was cut back by 3 bases and J by 6 bases. The germline V gene has CDR1 SQVTM and CDR2 ANQGSEA. The DNA of the CDR3 is TGCAGCGTTGATGGTGATAGCGGGGTGGATACGCAGTATTTT. It codes for CSVDGDSGVDTQYF.

The V and J genes are TRBV2 and TRBJ2-7, with D unresolved. The CDR3 contains 13 residues. V lost 7 bases to trimming and J lost 2 bases, with 12 bases between them. Germline V gene lookup returns CDR1 SNHLY and CDR2 FYNNEI. The CDR3 loop is CASNSDSAYEQYF. CDR3 coding DNA: TGTGCCAGCAATTCTGACTCGGCCTACGAGCAGTACTTC.

The gene calls are TRBV28 and TRBJ1-3; TRBD1 agrees at 7 bases. Germline V CDR1 and CDR2: MDHEN, SYDVKM. The CDR3 consists of 15 residues. Trimming took 6 bases from V and 2 from J; bases not matched to a gene: 7. The CDR3 loop is CASSLGQATGNTIYF. CDR3 sequence (DNA): TGTGCCAGCAGCCTCGGACAGGCAACTGGAAACACCATATATTTT.

The chain is built from TRBV7-2 and TRBJ1-4; D not resolved. The CDR3 is 18 residues long. Germline CDR1 is SGHTA and CDR2 is FQGNSA. V was shortened by 0 bases and J by 0 bases, with 14 bases between the two germline ends. The CDR3: CASSLAFGRPATNEKLFF. CDR3 coding DNA: TGTGCCAGCAGCTTAGCGTTCGGGCGGCCCGCAACTAATGAAAAACTGTTTTTT. The whole variable domain, remainder taken from reference TRBV7-2 and TRBJ1-4, is GAGVSQSPSNKVTEKGKDVELRCDPISGHTALYWYRQSLGQGLEFLIYFQGNSAPDKSGLPSDRFSAERTGGSVSTLTIQRTQQEDSAVYLCASSLAFGRPATNEKLFFGSGTQLSVL.

J is TRBJ1-4 and V is TRBV7-9, with D hard to call. The germline V gene has CDR1 SEHNR and CDR2 FQNEAQ (reference sequence). With 5 bases removed from V and 0 bases from J, the gap between germline ends came to 7 bases. CDR3 length: 14 residues. The CDR3 DNA sequence: TGTGCCAGCAGCGGACCCGCAACTAATGAAAAACTGTTTTTT. This encodes CASSGPATNEKLFF.

This clonotype was detected once. The chain has TRBV27 and TRBJ2-5; 9 bases are a match to TRBD1. The better agreement between TRBJ2-7 and the DNA end casts doubt on the J call. The CDR3 is 15 residues long. Germline values: CDR1 MNHEY, CDR2 SMNVEV (reference sequence). CDR3 sequence: CASSFYSGQGYEQYF. CDR3 bases: TGTGCCAGCAGTTTTTATTCGGGACAGGGCTACGAGCAGTACTTC.

CDR3 coding DNA: TGCGCCAGCAGCTTGGCCCAGGAGGATACGCAGTATTTT. It translates to CASSLAQEDTQYF. The chain couples TRBV5-1 to TRBJ2-3; D not certain. The ends were cut back, 0 bases at V and 6 bases at J, with 8 bases in the middle. Germline CDR1 SGHRS, CDR2 YFSETQ. CDR3 size: 13 residues.

This clonotype was seen more than once but under ten times. J is TRBJ2-5 and V is TRBV11-2, with D tentatively TRBD2 (6 bases). The end of the DNA is better explained by TRBJ2-7, so the J call may be wrong. The CDR3 has 13 amino acids. The germline CDR1 and CDR2 sequences are SGHAT and FQNNGV. The CDR3 protein is CASIMRGSYEQYF. CDR3 in DNA: TGTGCCAGCATCATGCGGGGCTCCTACGAGCAGTACTTC.

This clonotype turned up a few times. The rearrangement uses TRBV28 and TRBJ1-2, with 10 bases aligning to TRBD1. Germline V gives CDR1 MDHEN, CDR2 SYDVKM. Trimming removed 4 bases from V and 7 bases from J; junction bases left unmatched: 6. The CDR3 is 14 residues long. CDR3: CASSSSDRGLGYTF. The CDR3 coding sequence is TGTGCCAGCAGTTCCTCCGACAGGGGGCTTGGCTACACCTTC.

V gene TRBV11-2 combines with J gene TRBJ2-5, with 12 nucleotides matching TRBD2. Unmatched junction bases numbered 20, after V lost 1 base and J lost 2 bases. Germline V gene lookup returns CDR1 SGHAT and CDR2 FQNNGV. The CDR3 covers 22 residues. The CDR3 protein is CASSLVGSLVVGTSGWQETQYF. CDR3 in DNA: TGTGCCAGCAGCTTAGTGGGAAGTCTTGTTGTGGGGACTAGCGGGTGGCAAGAGACCCAGTACTTC.

The chain couples TRBV5-1 to TRBJ2-3, with 8 bases matching TRBD2. The CDR3 runs to 17 residues. J lost 3 bases, V lost 1 base, and 10 bases had no gene match. The germline V gene has CDR1 SGHRS and CDR2 YFSETQ. CDR3 protein: CASSLWETTSGTDTQYF. CDR3 nucleotides: TGCGCCAGCAGCTTGTGGGAGACAACTAGCGGTACAGATACGCAGTATTTT.

This clonotype was counted only a few times. The chain employs TRBV7-9 and TRBJ1-4, with unresolved D. Trimming removed 3 bases at V and 8 bases at J, with 13 bases between. The germline V gene encodes CDR1 SEHNR and CDR2 FQNEAQ (reference sequence). This CDR3 has 14 residues. CDR3 bases: TGTGCCAGCAGCTTGAACATGGAAGGAGAAAAACTGTTTTTT. This encodes CASSLNMEGEKLFF.